These 25 T cell receptor beta chains were sequenced from one sample in a study of regulatory T cells in long-lasting Graves disease. Time point denoted: newly diagnosed GD, antithyroid drugs for less than 3 months. Making the TCR library involved RNA that had been extracted from PBMCs. Arm-PCR of CDR3 regions and iRepertoire HTBI primers were used to build TCR beta libraries. TCRdb itself ran the multiplex PCR reads through MiXCR, one entry per CDR3 protein. Of 450,000 to 500,000 distinct CDR3 sequences listed, 15% to 20% are singletons. The same data also contributed to another study, on T cells in Graves' hyperthyroidism and ophthalmopathy.

The sequenced sample was peripheral blood mononuclear cells (PBMCs), obtained at new diagnosis, from a patient treated with antithyroid drugs. The receptors originated from a man in his forties or fifties with Graves disease.

This clonotype was seen many times. The V and J genes are TRBV20-1 and TRBJ1-1, with 9 bases lining up with TRBD1. The ends lost 2 bases at V and 4 bases at J; junction bases unmatched: 8. CDR3 length: 15 amino acids. CDR1 is DFQATT, CDR2 SNEGSKA, per germline (reference sequence). Here the CDR3 DNA reads TGCAGTGCTAGACTCCTTGGACAGGGGAGCACTGAAGCTTTCTTT. Translating gives CSARLLGQGSTEAFF.

The chain is built from TRBV20-1 and TRBJ2-2; D is possibly TRBD1 (6 bases). V shed 0 bases and J shed 3 bases, with 11 bases lying between them. The CDR3 sequence is 15 residues long. Looked up from germline, CDR1 is DFQATT and CDR2 is SNEGSKA (reference sequence). The DNA of the CDR3 is TGCAGTGCTAGAGATAATAACAGGGACACCGGGGAGCTGTTTTTT. This translates into CSARDNNRDTGELFF.

The CDR3 loop is CASSPRRETTNYGYTF. The CDR3 coding sequence is TGTGCCAGCTCACCAAGGCGGGAGACTACTAACTATGGCTACACCTTC. This rearrangement joins TRBV18 to TRBJ1-2; no firm D call. The V gene lost 2 bases and the J gene lost 0 bases, with 13 bases spanning the gap. This CDR3 has 16 residues. The germline V gene encodes CDR1 KGHSH and CDR2 LQKENI.

V is TRBV18 and J is TRBJ2-2; the match to TRBD2 covers 7 bases. The CDR3 covers 15 residues. CDR1 and CDR2 (germline): KGHSH, LQKENI. Germline trimming cut 6 bases from V and 5 bases from J; bases unmatched to any gene: 9. CDR3 bases: TGTGCCAGCTCTCCTGGCGGGAGCGTGACCGGGGAGCTGTTTTTT. Its protein is CASSPGGSVTGELFF. Full variable domain (remainder filled in from reference TRBV18 and TRBJ2-2): NAGVMQNPRHLVRRRGQEARLRCSPMKGHSHVYWYRQLPEEGLKFMVYLQKENIIDESGMPKERFSAEFPKEGPSILRIQQVVRGDSAAYFCASSPGGSVTGELFFGEGSRLTVL.

The sample holds many counts of this clonotype. The chain combines TRBV28 with TRBJ2-2; D not certain. This CDR3 region has 13 residues. CDR1 is MDHEN and CDR2 is SYDVKM in the germline V gene. The V gene lost 6 bases and the J gene lost 6 bases, with 11 bases spanning the gap. CDR3 DNA: TGTGCCAGCAGCACCGGATGGGCCGGGGAGCTGTTTTTT. This translates into CASSTGWAGELFF.

This clonotype was seen ten or more times. The rearrangement uses TRBV30 and TRBJ2-2, with 7 bases that match TRBD1. Germline V lookup: CDR1 GTSNPN, CDR2 SVGIG (reference sequence). V shed 3 bases, J shed 6 bases, and the junction held 4 bases outside the gene matches. The CDR3 contains 13 residues. In DNA form, the CDR3 reads TGTGCCTGGAGAAAGGGGGCCTCCGGGGAGCTGTTTTTT. Encoded protein: CAWRKGASGELFF.

This clonotype was counted a few times. The V gene is TRBV24-1, the J gene TRBJ2-1; 11 bases are shared with TRBD2. This CDR3 is 16 amino acids long. The V gene's germline CDR1 is KGHDR and CDR2 SFDVKD. J was trimmed by 3 bases and V by 5 bases; bases with no gene match: 5. For the CDR3, the DNA is TGTGCCACCAGTGGAGCGGGGACTAGCGGCTACAATGAGCAGTTCTTC. It translates to CATSGAGTSGYNEQFF.

Concerning this clonotype itself: This may be a read error, as it is one base from a much larger clone. The gene calls are TRBV6-2 or TRBV6-3 and TRBJ2-1, with TRBD1 matching 12 bases. The CDR3 runs 17 residues. In germline, CDR1 is MNHEY, CDR2 SVGEGT. The CDR3 loop is CVSSYRTGTGGVDEQFF. For the CDR3, the DNA is TGTGTCAGCAGTTACCGAACCGGGACAGGGGGCGTAGATGAGCAGTTCTTC.

This chain joins TRBV28 and TRBJ1-1, with D possibly being TRBD1 (6 bases). The V end lost 7 bases, the J end lost 0 bases, and 15 bases lay between the germline ends. In germline, CDR1 is MDHEN, CDR2 SYDVKM. This CDR3 is 15 amino acids long. CDR3 in amino acids: CASKRGGAMNTEAFF. The DNA of the CDR3 is TGTGCCAGCAAAAGGGGGGGGGCGATGAACACTGAAGCTTTCTTT.

This clonotype has ten or more counts. The chain links TRBV20-1 to TRBJ2-1; 11 bases align to TRBD2. The V segment lost 1 base and the J segment 1 base; nucleotides outside the gene matches: 9. CDR1 is DFQATT, CDR2 SNEGSKA, per germline (reference sequence). This CDR3 is built from 18 residues. CDR3 in amino acids: CSARVIASGRISYNEQFF. The CDR3 DNA follows: TGCAGTGCTAGAGTGATAGCTAGCGGGAGGATATCCTACAATGAGCAGTTCTTC.

In its sample, this clonotype was seen many times. The chain links TRBV27 to TRBJ2-1; 7 bases line up with TRBD1. The V and J ends lost 5 bases and 8 bases, in that order; junction bases with no gene match: 9. There are 14 residues in the CDR3. Germline lookup yields CDR1 MNHEY and CDR2 SMNVEV (reference sequence). CDR3 sequence (DNA): TGTGCCAGCAGTCCTCGGACAGGAGTCCATGAGCAGTTCTTC. Protein: CASSPRTGVHEQFF.

This clonotype was found many times. This chain joins TRBV2 and TRBJ2-5; D call uncertain. Trimming removed 7 bases from V and 5 bases from J, with 8 bases in between. The CDR3 covers 11 residues. Germline V gene data show CDR1 as SNHLY and CDR2 as FYNNEI. In DNA, the CDR3 is TGTGCCAGCAATAGTGGGGAGACCCAGTACTTC. Translating it yields CASNSGETQYF.

This clonotype has at least ten counts. The chain uses TRBV20-1 and TRBJ2-1; the D is unclear. This CDR3 has 11 amino acids. Germline-derived CDR1 and CDR2 are DFQATT and SNEGSKA (reference sequence). Trimming took off 1 base at V and 8 bases at J, with 6 bases between the two ends. The CDR3 is CSARAAHEQFF. The CDR3 nucleotides are TGCAGTGCTAGAGCTGCCCATGAGCAGTTCTTC.

In its sample, this clonotype was seen many times. V and J are TRBV28 and TRBJ2-1, with D perhaps matching TRBD2 (5 bases). The CDR3 consists of 14 residues. The germline CDR1 and CDR2 sequences are MDHEN and SYDVKM. V lost 3 bases to trimming and J lost 6 bases, with 12 bases between them. The CDR3 nucleotides read TGTGCCAGCAGTTTCCTAGCAGGTCTCAATGAGCAGTTCTTC. It codes for CASSFLAGLNEQFF.

This clonotype was counted many times. The genes are TRBV2 and TRBJ1-5; D is unclear. The V gene lost 7 bases and the J gene lost 0 bases, with 13 bases spanning the gap. Germline CDR1 is SNHLY and CDR2 is FYNNEI. The CDR3 has 15 amino acids. In DNA form, the CDR3 reads TGTGCCAGCAACCTCGACGGTAATAGCAATCAGCCCCAGCATTTT. Translating gives CASNLDGNSNQPQHF. Filled out from reference TRBV2 and TRBJ1-5, the complete variable domain reads EPEVTQTPSHQVTQMGQEVILRCVPISNHLYFYWYRQILGQKVEFLVSFYNNEISEKSEIFDDQFSVERPDGSNFTLKIRSTKLEDSAMYFCASNLDGNSNQPQHFGDGTRLSIL.

This clonotype was found many times. The rearrangement uses TRBV18 and TRBJ1-4; possibly TRBD1 for D (5 bases). Germline loops: CDR1 KGHSH, CDR2 LQKENI. The CDR3 covers 14 residues. Trimming took 8 bases from V and 5 from J, leaving 15 bases between them. This chain's CDR3 is CASSPGTGNEKLFF. In nucleotides, the CDR3 is TGTGCCAGCAGCCCCGGGACGGGGAATGAAAAACTGTTTTTT.

This clonotype was found many times. The rearrangement joins TRBV5-1 to TRBJ2-2, with 10 positions matching TRBD2. From germline, CDR1 is SGHRS and CDR2 YFSETQ. The CDR3 spans 15 residues. The V and J ends lost 7 bases and 4 bases, in that order; junction bases with no gene match: 7. CDR3 DNA sequence: TGCGCCAGCGGAGGGACTAGCGTAGGCACCGGGGAGCTGTTTTTT. Protein product: CASGGTSVGTGELFF. The full variable domain, with the rest looked up from reference TRBV5-1 and TRBJ2-2, is KAGVTQTPRYLIKTRGQQVTLSCSPISGHRSVSWYQQTPGQGLQFLFEYFSETQRNKGNFPGRFSGRQFSNSRSEMNVSTLELGDSALYLCASGGTSVGTGELFFGEGSRLTVL.

This clonotype was observed a handful of times. V is TRBV5-1 and J is TRBJ1-1, with D maybe TRBD1 (5 bases). Per the germline V gene, CDR1 is SGHRS and CDR2 is YFSETQ. Trimming removed 0 bases at V and 4 bases at J, with 13 bases between. This CDR3 contains 15 residues. CDR3 sequence (DNA): TGCGCCAGCAGCTTGGGACAGAAGGGAAGCACTGAAGCTTTCTTT. This translates into CASSLGQKGSTEAFF.

This clonotype appeared many times. The CDR3 nucleotides are TGTGCCAGCTCACCACGGACAGACACCGGGGAGCTGTTTTTT. It specifies CASSPRTDTGELFF. The J gene is TRBJ2-2, the V gene TRBV18; D is possibly TRBD1 (6 bases). Germline CDR1 is KGHSH and CDR2 is LQKENI. The CDR3 covers 14 residues. V was pared by 1 base and J by 3 bases, with 6 bases between. The variable domain in full, with the rest retrieved from reference TRBV18 and TRBJ2-2, is NAGVMQNPRHLVRRRGQEARLRCSPMKGHSHVYWYRQLPEEGLKFMVYLQKENIIDESGMPKERFSAEFPKEGPSILRIQQVVRGDSAAYFCASSPRTDTGELFFGEGSRLTVL.

The V and J genes are TRBV6-2 or TRBV6-3 and TRBJ2-1; D unclear. V dropped 6 bases and J dropped 0 bases, with 12 bases sitting between them. Germline V gives CDR1 MNHEY, CDR2 SVGEGT. The CDR3 contains 15 residues. CDR3 amino acids: CASRMGPGSYNEQFF. CDR3 nucleotide sequence: TGTGCCAGCAGAATGGGCCCCGGCTCCTACAATGAGCAGTTCTTC.

This CDR3 reads CASSLSLSSYNEQFF. The CDR3 DNA follows: TGTGCCAGCAGTTTATCCCTGAGCTCCTACAATGAGCAGTTCTTC. The V and J genes are TRBV27 and TRBJ2-1; D uncertain. CDR1 is MNHEY, CDR2 SMNVEV, per germline (reference sequence). The CDR3 is 15 residues long. V dropped 0 bases and J dropped 0 bases, with 6 bases sitting between them.

The sample holds many counts of this clonotype. This chain links TRBV3-1 with TRBJ2-1, with TRBD2 as a possible D gene (7 bases). Germline V gives CDR1 LGHDT, CDR2 YNNKEL (reference sequence). The ends were cut back, 1 base at V and 4 bases at J, with 14 bases in the middle. The CDR3 has 16 residues. CDR3 protein: CASSQGPSGQYNEQFF. For the CDR3, the DNA is TGTGCCAGCAGCCAAGGCCCTAGCGGACAGTACAATGAGCAGTTCTTC.

For this clonotype: One base away lies a much larger clone, so this may be a sequencing read error. This chain joins TRBV11-3 and TRBJ2-1; D gene uncertain. Germline V gene lookup returns CDR1 SGHNT and CDR2 YENEEA. The CDR3 has 17 residues. In DNA, the CDR3 is TGTGCCAGCGGCTTAGGTACCCGAGATCCCTCCTACAGTGAGCAGTTCTTC. Translation gives CASGLGTRDPSYSEQFF.

This clonotype occurred a few times. This rearrangement joins TRBV29-1 to TRBJ2-7, with 9 bases matching TRBD1. The ends lost 7 bases at V and 4 bases at J; junction bases unmatched: 11. This CDR3 region has 14 residues. Germline CDR1 and CDR2: SQVTM and ANQGSEA. The CDR3 loop is CSAKGGTGTYEQYF. CDR3 DNA: TGCAGCGCCAAGGGAGGGACAGGGACTTACGAGCAGTACTTC.

This clonotype was found many times. This rearrangement joins TRBV3-1 to TRBJ2-5, with TRBD2 matching 10 bases. CDR1 and CDR2 from the germline V gene are LGHDT and YNNKEL (reference sequence). This CDR3 is 14 amino acids long. Germline trimming cut 4 bases from V and 4 bases from J; bases unmatched to any gene: 3. The CDR3 spells CASSRAGGPETQYF. DNA for the CDR3: TGTGCCAGCAGCCGAGCGGGAGGGCCAGAGACCCAGTACTTC.